The rows below give T cell receptor beta chains drawn from one sample of a study of T-cell memory formation after mild COVID-19. Each CDR3 protein gets one entry after TCRdb re-called the 5' RACE reads with MiXCR. The data contain around 100,000 distinct CDR3 sequences, around a fifth of them singletons. Source material: PBMCs or a T cell subset sorted from them (not recorded which). The receptors stem from a man between 18 and 29 years old who had mild COVID-19 (a few samples of this study predate the infection). Cell type and time point are not known. The CDR3 runs from the conserved cysteine through the conserved F or W. D genes are given only for firm matches. A row's size may be missing; if present it is once, few, many or a size class.

D gene: .; clone size: .; J gene: TRBJ2-7; V gene: TRBV6-2/TRBV6-3; CDR3 protein: CASTRSDYEQYF; CDR3 DNA: TGTGCCAGCACCCGGTCGGACTACGAGCAGTACTTC
D gene: .; clone size: few; J gene: TRBJ2-7; V gene: TRBV11-1; CDR3 protein: CASSSRDGGYEQYF; CDR3 DNA: TGTGCCAGCAGCTCCCGGGACGGCGGCTACGAGCAGTACTTC
D gene: .; clone size: few; J gene: TRBJ2-2; V gene: TRBV6-5; CDR3 protein: CASSYSPAGRTRGSCFF; CDR3 DNA: .
D gene: .; clone size: few; J gene: TRBJ2-3; V gene: TRBV9; CDR3 protein: CASSVDTVWTDTQYF; CDR3 DNA: TGTGCCAGCAGCGTAGATACAGTTTGGACAGATACGCAGTATTTT
D gene: .; clone size: many; J gene: TRBJ2-5; V gene: TRBV3-2; CDR3 protein: CASSPGLAGKQETQYF; CDR3 DNA: TGTGCCAGCAGCCCGGGACTAGCCGGCAAGCAAGAGACCCAGTACTTC
D gene: TRBD1; clone size: .; J gene: TRBJ2-3; V gene: TRBV30; CDR3 protein: CAWGGTGGLTDTQYF; CDR3 DNA: TGTGCCTGGGGAGGGACAGGGGGCCTCACAGATACGCAGTATTTT
D gene: .; clone size: few; J gene: TRBJ1-6; V gene: TRBV7-2; CDR3 protein: CASSPVDSPLHF; CDR3 DNA: TGTGCCAGCAGTCCGGTCGACTCACCCCTCCACTTT
D gene: .; clone size: .; J gene: TRBJ2-4; V gene: TRBV4-1; CDR3 protein: CASSQRLAKNIQYF; CDR3 DNA: TGCGCCAGCAGCCAGAGACTAGCCAAAAACATTCAGTACTTC
D gene: .; clone size: .; J gene: TRBJ2-7; V gene: TRBV7-2; CDR3 protein: CASSFSGGNEQYF; CDR3 DNA: TGTGCCAGCAGCTTTTCAGGGGGGAACGAGCAGTACTTC
D gene: .; clone size: .; J gene: TRBJ2-2; V gene: TRBV27; CDR3 protein: CASSWGANTGELFF; CDR3 DNA: TGTGCCAGCAGTTGGGGGGCGAACACCGGGGAGCTGTTTTTT
D gene: .; clone size: .; J gene: TRBJ1-1; V gene: TRBV28; CDR3 protein: CASTLSKFGEAFF; CDR3 DNA: TGTGCCAGCACCTTGAGTAAATTCGGTGAAGCTTTCTTT
D gene: .; clone size: once; J gene: TRBJ1-4; V gene: TRBV19; CDR3 protein: CASSIGNRATGEKLFF; CDR3 DNA: TGTGCCAGTAGTATTGGCAACAGGGCTACGGGAGAAAAACTGTTTTTT
D gene: .; clone size: .; J gene: TRBJ2-6; V gene: TRBV14; CDR3 protein: CASSQLGANVLTF; CDR3 DNA: TGTGCCAGCAGCCAACTTGGGGCCAACGTCCTGACTTTC
D gene: .; clone size: .; J gene: TRBJ2-3; V gene: TRBV7-9; CDR3 protein: CASSLAATDTQYF; CDR3 DNA: TGTGCCAGCAGCTTAGCAGCCACAGATACGCAGTATTTT
D gene: TRBD1; clone size: few; J gene: TRBJ2-6; V gene: TRBV10-3; CDR3 protein: CAISTGTGVSGANVLTF; CDR3 DNA: TGTGCCATCAGTACCGGGACAGGGGTCTCTGGGGCCAACGTCCTGACTTTC
D gene: TRBD2; clone size: few; J gene: TRBJ2-5; V gene: TRBV7-9; CDR3 protein: CASSSSGVQETQYF; CDR3 DNA: TGTGCCAGCAGCTCGAGCGGGGTCCAAGAGACCCAGTACTTC
D gene: .; clone size: .; J gene: TRBJ1-2; V gene: TRBV5-4; CDR3 protein: CASSEWAGSANYGYTF; CDR3 DNA: TGTGCCAGCAGCGAATGGGCGGGCAGCGCTAACTATGGCTACACCTTC
D gene: .; clone size: .; J gene: TRBJ1-4; V gene: TRBV29-1; CDR3 protein: CSVEERGTNEKLFF; CDR3 DNA: TGCAGCGTTGAAGAGAGGGGGACTAATGAAAAACTGTTTTTT
D gene: .; clone size: .; J gene: TRBJ1-2; V gene: TRBV5-6; CDR3 protein: CASSRVGDFNYGYTF; CDR3 DNA: TGTGCCAGCAGCCGCGTGGGGGACTTTAACTATGGCTACACCTTC
D gene: .; clone size: few; J gene: TRBJ2-3; V gene: TRBV3-1; CDR3 protein: CASSQDKGWDTQYF; CDR3 DNA: TGTGCCAGCAGCCAAGACAAGGGCTGGGATACGCAGTATTTT
D gene: TRBD1; clone size: .; J gene: TRBJ1-2; V gene: TRBV5-1; CDR3 protein: CASSLRQGRPDGYTF; CDR3 DNA: TGCGCCAGCAGCTTACGACAGGGGCGGCCTGATGGCTACACCTTC
D gene: .; clone size: few; J gene: TRBJ1-1; V gene: TRBV5-1; CDR3 protein: CASSLTGRGNTEAFF; CDR3 DNA: TGCGCCAGCAGCTTGACAGGTCGAGGGAACACTGAAGCTTTCTTT
D gene: .; clone size: .; J gene: TRBJ2-1; V gene: TRBV15; CDR3 protein: CATSKRREQFF; CDR3 DNA: TGTGCCACCAGCAAGCGGAGAGAGCAGTTCTTC
D gene: TRBD2; clone size: .; J gene: TRBJ2-1; V gene: TRBV27; CDR3 protein: CASALAGVQSSYNEQFF; CDR3 DNA: TGTGCCAGCGCCTTAGCGGGGGTGCAGAGCTCCTACAATGAGCAGTTCTTC
D gene: .; clone size: .; J gene: TRBJ2-2; V gene: TRBV24-1; CDR3 protein: CATSDGDPGELFF; CDR3 DNA: TGTGCCACCAGTGATGGGGACCCCGGGGAGCTGTTTTTT
D gene: .; clone size: many; J gene: TRBJ2-3; V gene: TRBV5-1; CDR3 protein: CASSYRRRAVDTQYF; CDR3 DNA: TGCGCCAGCAGCTACAGAAGAAGGGCCGTGGATACGCAGTATTTT
D gene: .; clone size: few; J gene: TRBJ2-5; V gene: TRBV7-8; CDR3 protein: CASSWGEAQYF; CDR3 DNA: TGTGCCAGCAGCTGGGGGGAGGCCCAGTACTTC
D gene: .; clone size: .; J gene: TRBJ2-2; V gene: TRBV3-1; CDR3 protein: CASSQLAGELFF; CDR3 DNA: TGTGCCAGCAGCCAATTGGCCGGGGAGCTGTTTTTT
D gene: .; clone size: .; J gene: TRBJ2-2; V gene: TRBV12-3/TRBV12-4; CDR3 protein: CASSLALGEDTGELFF; CDR3 DNA: TGTGCCAGCAGTTTAGCGCTCGGGGAGGACACCGGGGAGCTGTTTTTT
D gene: TRBD1; clone size: few; J gene: TRBJ2-3; V gene: TRBV4-1; CDR3 protein: CASSQGDRFTDTQYF; CDR3 DNA: TGCGCCAGCAGCCAAGGGGACAGATTCACAGATACGCAGTATTTT
D gene: TRBD1; clone size: .; J gene: TRBJ2-7; V gene: TRBV12-5; CDR3 protein: CASGLWTGREQYF; CDR3 DNA: TGTGCTAGTGGTTTGTGGACAGGTCGCGAGCAGTACTTC
D gene: TRBD1; clone size: .; J gene: TRBJ2-3; V gene: TRBV7-9; CDR3 protein: CASSPQGDTQYF; CDR3 DNA: TGTGCCAGCAGCCCACAGGGGGATACGCAGTATTTT
D gene: .; clone size: few; J gene: TRBJ2-3; V gene: TRBV7-3; CDR3 protein: CASSLYPGVGTDTQYF; CDR3 DNA: TGTGCCAGCAGCTTATACCCAGGGGTAGGCACAGATACGCAGTATTTT
D gene: .; clone size: few; J gene: TRBJ2-7; V gene: TRBV29-1; CDR3 protein: CSVEGIRDGDSYEQYF; CDR3 DNA: TGCAGCGTTGAAGGAATCCGGGACGGAGACTCCTACGAGCAGTACTTC
D gene: .; clone size: .; J gene: TRBJ2-7; V gene: TRBV27; CDR3 protein: CASSFKTAYEQYF; CDR3 DNA: TGTGCCAGCAGTTTTAAGACAGCCTACGAGCAGTACTTC
D gene: .; clone size: once; J gene: TRBJ2-7; V gene: TRBV15; CDR3 protein: CATSTPREDEQYF; CDR3 DNA: TGTGCCACCAGCACCCCTAGAGAGGACGAGCAGTACTTC
D gene: .; clone size: .; J gene: TRBJ2-5; V gene: TRBV7-7; CDR3 protein: CASSYQRANQETQYF; CDR3 DNA: TGTGCTAGCAGCTACCAACGTGCTAACCAAGAGACCCAGTACTTC
D gene: .; clone size: .; J gene: TRBJ2-2; V gene: TRBV5-5; CDR3 protein: CASSLVVGLELFF; CDR3 DNA: TGTGCCAGCAGCTTGGTGGTAGGTCTGGAGCTGTTTTTT
D gene: TRBD2; clone size: .; J gene: TRBJ2-1; V gene: TRBV7-9; CDR3 protein: CASSNSGGAVNEQFF; CDR3 DNA: TGTGCCAGCAGCAATAGCGGGGGGGCTGTCAATGAGCAGTTCTTC
D gene: TRBD1; clone size: .; J gene: TRBJ1-2; V gene: TRBV9; CDR3 protein: CASSVAGGSYGYTF; CDR3 DNA: TGTGCCAGCAGCGTGGCAGGGGGGTCCTATGGCTACACCTTC
D gene: TRBD2; clone size: many; J gene: TRBJ2-5; V gene: TRBV7-2; CDR3 protein: CASSLISGGAQIQETQYF; CDR3 DNA: TGTGCCAGCAGCTTAATTAGCGGGGGAGCCCAAATCCAAGAGACCCAGTACTTC
D gene: TRBD1; clone size: few; J gene: TRBJ2-5; V gene: TRBV28; CDR3 protein: CASSLPPGQGARGETQYF; CDR3 DNA: TGTGCCAGCAGTTTACCTCCGGGACAGGGGGCGCGGGGGGAGACCCAGTACTTC
D gene: TRBD1; clone size: .; J gene: TRBJ2-7; V gene: TRBV29-1; CDR3 protein: CSVVGQGSTYEQYF; CDR3 DNA: TGCAGCGTTGTAGGACAGGGGAGCACCTACGAGCAGTACTTC
D gene: TRBD1; clone size: .; J gene: TRBJ2-1; V gene: TRBV6-5; CDR3 protein: CASSQGQGAWYEQFF; CDR3 DNA: TGTGCCAGCAGCCAAGGACAGGGGGCTTGGTATGAGCAGTTCTTC
D gene: .; clone size: few; J gene: TRBJ2-2; V gene: TRBV4-1; CDR3 protein: CASSQARLAGELFF; CDR3 DNA: TGCGCCAGCAGCCAGGCGAGACTTGCCGGGGAGCTGTTTTTT
D gene: .; clone size: few; J gene: TRBJ2-1; V gene: TRBV20-1; CDR3 protein: CSARGKERDEQFF; CDR3 DNA: TGCAGTGCTAGGGGGAAAGAGAGAGATGAGCAGTTCTTC
D gene: TRBD2; clone size: .; J gene: TRBJ2-7; V gene: TRBV10-3; CDR3 protein: CAIRAGESYEQYF; CDR3 DNA: TGTGCCATCAGAGCGGGGGAAAGCTACGAGCAGTACTTC
D gene: TRBD1; clone size: .; J gene: TRBJ1-2; V gene: TRBV4-2; CDR3 protein: CASSQAGDSPNYGYTF; CDR3 DNA: TGTGCCAGCAGCCAAGCGGGGGACAGCCCTAACTATGGCTACACCTTC
D gene: .; clone size: many; J gene: TRBJ2-5; V gene: TRBV11-2; CDR3 protein: CASSKKTGTGATETQYF; CDR3 DNA: TGTGCCAGCAGCAAAAAAACCGGGACGGGGGCGACGGAGACCCAGTACTTC
D gene: TRBD1; clone size: .; J gene: TRBJ1-5; V gene: TRBV4-1; CDR3 protein: CASSQEVQGGQPQHF; CDR3 DNA: TGCGCCAGCAGCCAAGAGGTCCAGGGGGGGCAGCCCCAGCATTTT
D gene: .; clone size: .; J gene: TRBJ2-2; V gene: TRBV6-2/TRBV6-3; CDR3 protein: CASSPSDVGGELFF; CDR3 DNA: TGTGCCAGCAGCCCCTCGGACGTGGGGGGGGAGCTGTTTTTT
D gene: TRBD1; clone size: .; J gene: TRBJ2-6; V gene: TRBV6-5; CDR3 protein: CASSYSSTPDRAPSGANVLTF; CDR3 DNA: TGTGCCAGCAGTTACTCGAGTACGCCTGACAGGGCCCCCTCTGGGGCCAACGTCCTGACTTTC
D gene: .; clone size: few; J gene: TRBJ2-5; V gene: TRBV4-1; CDR3 protein: CASSQDWVPGLQETQYF; CDR3 DNA: TGCGCCAGCAGCCAAGACTGGGTCCCGGGGCTCCAAGAGACCCAGTACTTC
D gene: .; clone size: .; J gene: TRBJ2-1; V gene: TRBV4-3; CDR3 protein: CASSQGPGIYNEQFF; CDR3 DNA: TGCGCCAGCAGCCAAGGGCCCGGCATCTACAATGAGCAGTTCTTC
D gene: .; clone size: .; J gene: TRBJ2-7; V gene: TRBV7-9; CDR3 protein: CASSSVSYEQYF; CDR3 DNA: TGTGCCAGCAGCTCCGTATCCTACGAGCAGTACTTC
D gene: .; clone size: .; J gene: TRBJ2-5; V gene: TRBV12-3/TRBV12-4; CDR3 protein: CASMGVRVTQYF; CDR3 DNA: TGTGCCAGCATGGGCGTACGTGTGACCCAGTACTTC
D gene: .; clone size: few; J gene: TRBJ2-1; V gene: TRBV19; CDR3 protein: CASSLDRLYNEQFF; CDR3 DNA: TGTGCCAGTAGTTTGGACAGACTTTACAATGAGCAGTTCTTC
D gene: TRBD1; clone size: .; J gene: TRBJ2-7; V gene: TRBV7-9; CDR3 protein: CASSSRQGSEQYF; CDR3 DNA: TGTGCCAGCAGCTCGAGACAGGGCAGCGAGCAGTACTTC
D gene: .; clone size: .; J gene: TRBJ2-1; V gene: TRBV7-9; CDR3 protein: CASSSGRYEQFF; CDR3 DNA: TGTGCCAGCAGCTCTGGACGTTATGAGCAGTTCTTC